The next 20 T cell receptor beta chains were all read from a single sample in a study of blood T cells in healthy people across ages. Together with a sample-barcoded 5' primer, a J-beta primer mix was included in a second PCR lasting about 6 to 11 cycles. One entry per CDR3 protein, called by TCRdb with MiXCR from the 5' RACE reads. The table lists approximately 760,000 distinct CDR3 sequences, 20% to 25% of them singletons, with 9.4% in the top ten. A further study also used this sample, focusing on T cells of mothers and their children.

Material for sequencing was blood. These receptors were taken from a boy between 10 and 17 years old in good health.

This clonotype was seen a few times. This chain joins TRBV5-1 and TRBJ1-1; no definite D call. Per germline, CDR1 SGHRS and CDR2 YFSETQ. This CDR3 is built from 14 residues. V dropped 0 bases and J dropped 4 bases, with 10 bases sitting between them. The CDR3 DNA reads TGCGCCAGCAGCTTGGACGCGCTCGGCACTGAAGCTTTCTTT. Translating it yields CASSLDALGTEAFF.

The V gene is TRBV13, the J gene TRBJ2-7; 8 bases are shared with TRBD1. Unmatched junction bases numbered 5, after V lost 8 bases and J lost 5 bases. There are 12 residues in the CDR3. Germline V CDR1 and CDR2: PRHDT, FYEKMQ (reference sequence). The CDR3 region is CASGGQGDEQYF. DNA for the CDR3: TGTGCCAGCGGCGGACAGGGCGACGAGCAGTACTTC. Filled out from reference TRBV13 and TRBJ2-7, the complete variable domain reads AAGVIQSPRHLIKEKRETATLKCYPIPRHDTVYWYQQGPGQDPQFLISFYEKMQSDKGSIPDRFSAQQFSDYHSELNMSSLELGDSALYFCASGGQGDEQYFGPGTRLTVT.

This clonotype was observed a few times. The gene calls are TRBV7-9 and TRBJ2-7, with 9 bases that match TRBD2. Germline values: CDR1 SEHNR, CDR2 FQNEAQ (reference sequence). V lost 5 bases, J lost 2 bases, and 7 bases stayed unmatched. This CDR3 is built from 15 residues. CDR3 nucleotides: TGTGCCAGCAGCATTGCGGGAGGGGGTCCCTACGAGCAGTACTTC. Amino acids: CASSIAGGGPYEQYF. Together with reference TRBV7-9 and TRBJ2-7, the CDR3 gives the full variable domain: DTGVSQNPRHKITKRGQNVTFRCDPISEHNRLYWYRQTLGQGPEFLTYFQNEAQLEKSRLLSDRFSAERPKGSFSTLEIQRTEQGDSAMYLCASSIAGGGPYEQYFGPGTRLTVT.

The chain couples TRBV20-1 to TRBJ2-5; D is perhaps TRBD2 (5 bases). There are 16 residues in the CDR3. V shed 0 bases and J shed 1 base, with 15 bases lying between them. Germline CDR1 and CDR2: DFQATT and SNEGSKA (reference sequence). In DNA, the CDR3 is TGCAGTGCTAGAGAGTCCCCAACTAGTTTCCAAGAGACCCAGTACTTC. Its translation: CSARESPTSFQETQYF.

In this sample, this clonotype turned up a few times. V is TRBV7-2 and J is TRBJ2-1; tentatively, D is TRBD1 (5 bases). There are 18 residues in the CDR3. Trimming stripped 2 bases from V and 0 bases from J, with 17 bases between. Germline-derived CDR1 and CDR2 are SGHTA and FQGNSA. The CDR3, as DNA: TGTGCCAGCAGCTTAAGTCTAGGGGCGGCAAACTCCTACAATGAGCAGTTCTTC. It encodes CASSLSLGAANSYNEQFF.

Ten or more counts support this clonotype. A much larger clone is a single base away; this may be a read error. The chain joins TRBV29-1 to TRBJ2-1; TRBD2 matches at 14 bases. Trimming removed 7 bases from V and 8 bases from J; junction bases left unmatched: 4. The CDR3 totals 13 residues. CDR1 SQVTM and CDR2 ANQGSEA come from the germline V gene. The CDR3 reads CSAGTSGSYEQFF. The CDR3, as DNA: TGCAGCGCAGGGACTAGCGGGAGCTATGAGCAGTTCTTC.

This clonotype was counted only a few times. The CDR3 is CASSSITGLNTDTQYF. For the CDR3, the DNA is TGTGCCAGCAGCTCAATCACGGGACTAAACACAGATACGCAGTATTTT. This rearrangement joins TRBV7-9 to TRBJ2-3; 7 bases fit TRBD2. Germline V gives CDR1 SEHNR, CDR2 FQNEAQ (reference sequence). This CDR3 contains 16 residues. Trimming at V came to 4 bases and at J to 2 bases, leaving 9 bases not matched to a gene. Combining the CDR3 with reference TRBV7-9 and TRBJ2-3 gives the whole variable domain DTGVSQNPRHKITKRGQNVTFRCDPISEHNRLYWYRQTLGQGPEFLTYFQNEAQLEKSRLLSDRFSAERPKGSFSTLEIQRTEQGDSAMYLCASSSITGLNTDTQYFGPGTRLTVL.

This clonotype was seen a handful of times. The chain has TRBV6-1 and TRBJ1-2; D is ambiguous. This CDR3 has 12 amino acids. Germline assignment: CDR1 MNHNS and CDR2 SASEGT. Trimming pared 2 bases from V and 4 bases from J, leaving 5 bases between. For the CDR3, the DNA is TGTGCCAGCAGTGAATCCTCCTATGGCTACACCTTC. Protein sequence: CASSESSYGYTF.

The sample holds a few counts of this clonotype. The chain links TRBV29-1 to TRBJ2-3, with D unresolved. Trimming took off 2 bases at V and 0 bases at J, with 12 bases between the two ends. From germline, CDR1 is SQVTM and CDR2 ANQGSEA. CDR3 length: 15 amino acids. CDR3 DNA sequence: TGCAGCGTTGAAAGGCAGAGGCAAAGCACAGATACGCAGTATTTT. Translation gives CSVERQRQSTDTQYF.

Worth noting for this clonotype: Its ends do not fully match the called genes, so a read error is possible. The chain couples TRBV13 to TRBJ2-5, with a possible D match to TRBD1 (6 bases). From germline, CDR1 is PRHDT and CDR2 FYEKMQ (reference sequence). This CDR3 contains 13 residues. CDR3 sequence reads: CARSWRQAETQYF. In nucleotides, the CDR3 is TGTGCCAGGAGCTGGCGACAGGCGGAGACCCAGTACTTC.

This clonotype was seen repeatedly, ten times or more. The chain joins TRBV7-6 to TRBJ2-3; 7 bases align to TRBD1. From germline, CDR1 is SGHVS and CDR2 FNYEAQ. This CDR3 contains 15 residues. The V gene end was trimmed by 5 bases and the J gene end by 2 bases; junction bases not matched to a gene: 7. The CDR3 here is CASSPGTANTDTQYF. DNA of the CDR3: TGTGCCAGCAGCCCCGGGACAGCTAACACAGATACGCAGTATTTT. Full variable domain (remainder filled in from reference TRBV7-6 and TRBJ2-3): GAGVSQSPRYKVTKRGQDVALRCDPISGHVSLYWYRQALGQGPEFLTYFNYEAQQDKSGLPNDRFSAERPEGSISTLTIQRTEQRDSAMYRCASSPGTANTDTQYFGPGTRLTVL.

This clonotype has more than one count but fewer than ten. The CDR3 DNA follows: TGCGCCAGCAGCCCCGGGACTAGCGCAGATACGCAGTATTTT. Translating gives CASSPGTSADTQYF. The J gene is TRBJ2-3, the V gene TRBV5-1; TRBD2 agrees at 10 bases. The germline gives CDR1 SGHRS, CDR2 YFSETQ. Unmatched junction bases numbered 3, after V lost 4 bases and J lost 4 bases. The CDR3 totals 14 residues. The whole variable domain, remainder taken from reference TRBV5-1 and TRBJ2-3, is KAGVTQTPRYLIKTRGQQVTLSCSPISGHRSVSWYQQTPGQGLQFLFEYFSETQRNKGNFPGRFSGRQFSNSRSEMNVSTLELGDSALYLCASSPGTSADTQYFGPGTRLTVL.

This clonotype was detected a few times. This sequence joins TRBV5-1 and TRBJ1-2; D call uncertain. The germline V gene encodes CDR1 SGHRS and CDR2 YFSETQ. The CDR3 covers 13 residues. Trimming pared 4 bases from V and 0 bases from J, leaving 7 bases between. The CDR3 region is CASSRGSNYGYTF. Written as DNA, the CDR3 is TGCGCCAGCAGCCGGGGATCTAACTATGGCTACACCTTC.

About this clonotype: The junction shows a germline mismatch at one end, possibly a read error. The DNA of the CDR3 is TGTGCCAGCAGCTTATCCAGGGCGGGGTATAATTCACCCCTCCACTTT. Its translation: CASSLSRAGYNSPLHF. The chain joins TRBV28 to TRBJ1-6; D is possibly TRBD1 (5 bases). Germline assignment: CDR1 MDHEN and CDR2 SYDVKM. The CDR3 spans 16 residues.

There are a few counts of this clonotype. The rearrangement links TRBV20-1 to TRBJ2-3, with 10 bases identical to TRBD2. The CDR3 spans 14 residues. V was pared by 4 bases and J by 4 bases, with 5 bases of the junction left unmatched. Germline CDR1 and CDR2: DFQATT and SNEGSKA (reference sequence). DNA for the CDR3: TGCAGTGCTAATGGGCTAGCGGGAGCAGATACGCAGTATTTT. Amino acid sequence: CSANGLAGADTQYF.

V gene TRBV21-1 combines with J gene TRBJ2-3. TRBV21-1 is noted as a pseudogene. This CDR3 comprises 16 residues. The CDR3 DNA reads as TGTGCCAGCAGCAAACTCCTAGCGGGAGGCACAGATACGCAGTATTTT. Residues: CASSKLLAGGTDTQYF.

CDR3 sequence (DNA): TGTGCCAGTCATACAGGGAGGGTCAGCACTGAAGCTTTCTTT. Translation: CASHTGRVSTEAFF. V is TRBV19 and J is TRBJ1-1, with D possibly TRBD1 on 6 matching bases. Germline lookup yields CDR1 LNHDA and CDR2 SQIVND (reference sequence). The CDR3 is 14 residues long. With 8 bases removed from V and 4 bases from J, the gap between germline ends came to 17 bases.

A few counts support this clonotype. The chain recombines TRBV7-2 with TRBJ2-5; D might be TRBD1 or TRBD2, each matching 5 bases. The germline V gene has CDR1 SGHTA and CDR2 FQGNSA. The V end lost 3 bases, the J end lost 5 bases, and 13 bases lay between the germline ends. The CDR3 has 14 amino acids. Written as DNA, the CDR3 is TGTGCCAGCAGCTTCCCTTGGGGGAAGGAGACCCAGTACTTC. Its translation: CASSFPWGKETQYF.

The rearrangement uses TRBV4-1 and TRBJ2-1; D assignment may be TRBD1 or TRBD2 (6 bases each). There are 13 residues in the CDR3. The germline gives CDR1 MGHRA, CDR2 YSYEKL. Trimming pared 0 bases from V and 8 bases from J, leaving 8 bases between. The CDR3 protein is CASSQDRGHEQFF. The CDR3 nucleotides are TGCGCCAGCAGCCAAGATCGGGGGCATGAGCAGTTCTTC.

This clonotype was observed a handful of times. J is TRBJ2-5 and V is TRBV6-1, with 7 bases identical to TRBD2. The J call may be incorrect, as the DNA end agrees better with TRBJ2-1. The CDR3 contains 15 residues. The germline gives CDR1 MNHNS, CDR2 SASEGT. The DNA of the CDR3 is TGTGCCAGCAGTGAAACGGGGGGTCGGTACAATGAGCAGTTCTTC. Amino acids: CASSETGGRYNEQFF.